This TCR beta chain was identified during a study of cytomegalovirus exposure and HLA in healthy donors. The study's findings and limits: Some TCR beta chains (164 of them) were listed as cytomegalovirus-associated. Analyses of presence and absence presupposed an approximately uniform sequencing depth across donors. TCR beta V- and J-gene trimming was later associated with a missense DCLRE1C variant.

The CDR3 is 15 amino acids. Germline CDR1 is KGHSH and CDR2 is LQKENI. The germline V and J ends were trimmed by 2 bases and 10 bases, with 18 bases remaining between them. Turning to this clone: Its cognate antigen is unknown.

Use of 60 Vbeta and 13 Jbeta primers characterized the PCR. The protocol was immunoSEQ multiplex PCR, while the TCRdb copy is restricted to in-frame clones and leaves out a portion. The data hold some 140,000 clones, with around 80% observed a single time. Nominal health characterized the donors when sampled, though unrecorded immune exposures were likely. The source is a man under 40 in good health. Sequenced sample: PBMCs. The gene calls are TRBV18 and TRBJ2-1; D is undetermined. The DNA for the CDR3 is TGTGCCAGCTCACCAGAGACATATACAATATTGGAGCAGTTCTTC. Translated: CASSPETYTILEQFF.